One sample yielded the 10 T cell receptor beta chains listed below, sequenced in a study of T cell responses to AZD1222 COVID-19 vaccine (dated by TCRdb to about 2021). In the paper's terms, the time point label means: baseline before first vaccination. The receptor library was made with the immunoSEQ multiplex PCR assay. In TCRdb, the immuneACCESS table is reduced to in-frame sequences with V and J assigned. These tables do not hold every clone; where another copy was compared, an unresolved V gene accounts for under half, and the others remain unexplained. For this sample the table gives 100,000 to 150,000 clones, of which about 85% were detected only once. The top ten clonotypes cover around 6.2% of the sample. Source: peripheral blood, taken on day 0 of AZD1222 vaccination. These receptors all come from an adult in good health.

The chain uses TRBV5-6 and TRBJ2-3, with D perhaps matching TRBD2 (7 bases). CDR3 size: 16 residues. Trimming took 2 bases from V and 7 from J, leaving 20 bases between them. CDR1 SGHDT and CDR2 YYEEEE come from the germline V gene. The DNA of the CDR3 is TGTGCCAGCAGCTTAGGAGAGGGGGGGATCCGGCATACGCAGTATTTT. Its protein product is CASSLGEGGIRHTQYF.

The chain links TRBV12-3 or TRBV12-4 to TRBJ1-5, with a weak D call TRBD1 (6 bases). Trimming stripped 7 bases from V and 4 bases from J, with 11 bases between. CDR3 length: 13 amino acids. For the CDR3, the DNA is TGTGCCAGCAAAAGGGGGGAAAATCAGCCCCAGCATTTT. Encoded protein: CASKRGENQPQHF.

V usage is TRBV27 and J usage is TRBJ1-2, with D tentatively TRBD1 (5 bases). The CDR3 length is 12 residues. V was trimmed by 6 bases and J by 8 bases, leaving 13 bases between them. Looked up from germline, CDR1 is MNHEY and CDR2 is SMNVEV (reference sequence). The CDR3 nucleotides read TGTGCCAGCAGCAGATGGGGGGAGGGCTACACCTTC. It codes for CASSRWGEGYTF.

The chain uses TRBV30 and TRBJ1-1, with D hard to call. Trimming pared 3 bases from V and 5 bases from J, leaving 7 bases between. This CDR3 comprises 11 residues. CDR1 and CDR2 (germline): GTSNPN, SVGIG (reference sequence). CDR3: CAWRGITEAFF. DNA of the CDR3: TGTGCCTGGAGGGGGATTACTGAAGCTTTCTTT.

The chain is built from TRBV5-1 and TRBJ1-3, with TRBD1 matching 8 bases. The length of the CDR3 is 16 residues. V gave up 4 bases and J gave up 4 bases; unmatched junction bases: 10. CDR1 SGHRS and CDR2 YFSETQ come from the germline V gene. This CDR3 reads CASSKDRDAGGNTIYF. In nucleotides, the CDR3 is TGCGCCAGCAGCAAGGACAGGGATGCGGGCGGAAACACCATATATTTT. The full variable domain, with the rest looked up from reference TRBV5-1 and TRBJ1-3, is KAGVTQTPRYLIKTRGQQVTLSCSPISGHRSVSWYQQTPGQGLQFLFEYFSETQRNKGNFPGRFSGRQFSNSRSEMNVSTLELGDSALYLCASSKDRDAGGNTIYFGEGSWLTVV.

This clone showed up just a few times. The V call is TRBV5-1, the J call TRBJ2-7, with 9 bases lining up with TRBD1. After removal of 4 bases from V and 3 bases from J, the junction contained 14 bases not matched to a gene. CDR1 and CDR2 (germline): SGHRS, YFSETQ. The CDR3 covers 17 residues. The CDR3 region is CASSRSWDGTGNYEQYF. The DNA of the CDR3 is TGCGCCAGCAGCCGCAGTTGGGACGGGACAGGGAACTACGAGCAGTACTTC. Looking up the rest from reference TRBV5-1 and TRBJ2-7 gives the full variable domain: KAGVTQTPRYLIKTRGQQVTLSCSPISGHRSVSWYQQTPGQGLQFLFEYFSETQRNKGNFPGRFSGRQFSNSRSEMNVSTLELGDSALYLCASSRSWDGTGNYEQYFGPGTRLTVT.

A word on this clone: Its ends do not fully match the called genes, so a read error is possible. The V call is TRBV11-2, the J call TRBJ2-1; TRBD2 might be the D (5 bases). Germline values: CDR1 SGHAT, CDR2 FQNNGV. This CDR3 is 12 amino acids long. The CDR3 is CASSLGYGIGVF. CDR3 nucleotide sequence: TGTGCCAGCAGCTTAGGGTATGGAATCGGGGTCTTC.

V and J are TRBV30 and TRBJ1-2; D perhaps matches TRBD1 (5 bases). Trimming took off 2 bases at V and 0 bases at J, with 7 bases between the two ends. Germline loops: CDR1 GTSNPN, CDR2 SVGIG (reference sequence). The CDR3 loop spans 13 amino acids. The CDR3 nucleotides are TGTGCCTGGAGTCCAGGGACTAACTATGGCTACACCTTC. The encoded protein is CAWSPGTNYGYTF.

The gene calls are TRBV28 and TRBJ1-2, with 9 bases matching TRBD1. This CDR3 contains 14 residues. V lost 6 bases and J lost 4; bases outside the gene matches: 6. Germline V CDR1 and CDR2: MDHEN, SYDVKM. The CDR3 nucleotides read TGTGCCAGCAGCGCCGGGACAGGGATCTATGGCTACACCTTC. Protein: CASSAGTGIYGYTF.

The sample holds a few counts of this clone. The chain has TRBV19 and TRBJ2-5; 8 nucleotides line up with TRBD1. V was clipped by 5 bases and J by 5 bases; unmatched bases: 7. CDR1 and CDR2 (germline): LNHDA, SQIVND (reference sequence). The CDR3 is 14 amino acids. The CDR3 is CASSRSTGVETQYF. The CDR3 DNA sequence: TGTGCCAGTAGTCGATCGACAGGGGTGGAGACCCAGTACTTC.